This T cell receptor beta chain is drawn from a study of blood T cell repertoires in COVID-19. Study-wide background: Acute-phase and convalescent COVID-19 samples originated in the United States, Italy and Spain. The cDNA or gDNA used as material had been derived from T cells, B-cell-depleted T cells, or PBMCs.

Sequencing used immunoSEQ multiplex PCR; TCRdb keeps in-frame clones, though not all of them. This repertoire shows under 300,000 clones, around 90% found once; its top ten account for less than 2.5%. Those enrolled, adults aged 18 to 89 years, came from about 24 US areas. Cohorts were assigned according to the clinical history that participants reported. This receptor was identified in a young woman who had recovered from COVID-19. Source material: PBMCs or T cells enriched from blood (not recorded which).

CDR3 in amino acids: CASSSNPPTSPNYNEQFF. As DNA, the CDR3 is TGTGCCAGCAGTTCCAATCCGCCAACTAGTCCTAACTACAATGAGCAGTTCTTC. The chain joins TRBV28 to TRBJ2-1; TRBD2 is a possible D gene (5 bases). V was trimmed by 4 bases and J by 3 bases, leaving 22 bases between them. The germline CDR1 and CDR2 sequences are MDHEN and SYDVKM. This CDR3 region has 18 residues.